This TCR beta chain was recorded in a study of tumor-infiltrating lymphocytes in primary liver carcinoma. This clonotype was observed many times. The CDR3 has 15 amino acids. CDR1 is MNHEY, CDR2 SVGAGI, per germline. With V trimmed by 6 bases and J by 4 bases, 7 bases remained unmatched. Extraction of RNA together with DNA used roughly 20-33 mg of unsorted bulk tissue. Samples were taken from five separate regions (per tumor). Reverse transcription of around 0.45 ug total RNA with a constant-region primer produced TCR beta cDNA. Library construction for TCR beta comprised three nested multiplex PCR rounds performed with slightly modified ARM-PCR. The first two PCR rounds used TRBV1-TRBV30 primers with a Cbeta primer, 10 cycles each. TCRdb re-analysed the multiplex PCR reads in MiXCR, keeping a single row per CDR3 protein. The sample lists approximately 110,000 distinct CDR3 sequences, around 60% occurring once.

The sequence was obtained from a woman aged 55-70 years with primary liver carcinoma and hepatitis B virus infection. This chain joins TRBV6-5 and TRBJ2-4; 9 positions agree with TRBD1. The sequenced material came from liver tumor tissue from sampling region 3. Subset described: tumor region T3, left-lateral pole. The CDR3 nucleotides read TGTGCCAGCAGCCGCATGGGACAGGGAAAAAACATTCAGTACTTC. Its protein product is CASSRMGQGKNIQYF.